Below are 25 T cell receptor beta chains sequenced from a single sample in a study of T-cell memory formation after mild COVID-19. One entry per CDR3 protein results from TCRdb running MiXCR on the 5' RACE reads. In the table there are 350,000 to 500,000 distinct CDR3 sequences, under 20% of which are singletons. Sequenced input: PBMCs or a T cell subset sorted from them (not recorded which). The receptor source for this set is a man aged 18 to 35 who had mild COVID-19 (a few samples of this study predate the infection). Cell type and time point are not known.

This chain uses TRBV27 with TRBJ2-3; 11 bases line up with TRBD2. From germline, CDR1 is MNHEY and CDR2 SMNVEV (reference sequence). V lost 5 bases to trimming and J lost 1 base; unmatched junction nucleotides: 5. The CDR3 has 16 residues. CDR3 sequence reads: CASSQTSGGRTDTQYF. For the CDR3, the DNA is TGTGCCAGCAGTCAAACTAGCGGGGGCCGCACAGATACGCAGTATTTT.

This rearrangement joins TRBV7-9 to TRBJ2-7; D unclear. Germline V gene lookup returns CDR1 SEHNR and CDR2 FQNEAQ (reference sequence). The CDR3 is 12 residues long. Trimming took 3 bases from V and 7 from J, leaving 10 bases between them. The chain's CDR3 is CASSLESYEQYV. DNA for the CDR3: TGTGCCAGCAGCTTGGAGTCGTATGAGCAGTACGTC.

The rearrangement uses TRBV4-1 and TRBJ1-1; D may be TRBD1 (5 bases). In germline, CDR1 is MGHRA, CDR2 YSYEKL. This CDR3 has 11 residues. The V end was cut by 3 bases, the J end by 11 bases, with 10 bases between. The CDR3 region has the DNA TGCGCCAGCAGCCAGGGGGGGGACGCTTTCTTT. Translation gives CASSQGGDAFF.

This clonotype was detected only a few times. The V gene is TRBV5-6, the J gene TRBJ1-2; perhaps TRBD1 as D (5 bases). The V gene's germline CDR1 is SGHDT and CDR2 YYEEEE. Trimming stripped 4 bases from V and 3 bases from J, with 16 bases between. The CDR3 is 15 amino acids. The CDR3 DNA sequence: TGTGCCAGCAGCACTCTGACAGCTAACTACTATGGCTACACCTTC. Its protein is CASSTLTANYYGYTF.

V and J are TRBV10-3 and TRBJ1-1, with 11 bases identical to TRBD1. The CDR3 loop spans 14 amino acids. Trimming at V came to 4 bases and at J to 13 bases, leaving 11 bases not matched to a gene. CDR1 and CDR2 from the germline V gene are ENHRY and SYGVKD. The CDR3 nucleotides read TGTGCCATCAGTGGTACGGGGACAGGGGGTCATCTTTTCTTT. It codes for CAISGTGTGGHLFF.

This CDR3 is CATPADRDNEQFF. The CDR3 DNA is TGTGCCACCCCTGCCGACAGGGACAATGAGCAGTTCTTC. This chain connects TRBV7-8 to TRBJ2-1; 7 bases are shared with TRBD1. Germline trimming cut 10 bases from V and 5 bases from J; bases unmatched to any gene: 8. Germline V gene data show CDR1 as SGHVS and CDR2 as FQNEAQ. The CDR3 consists of 13 residues.

The J gene is TRBJ1-1, the V gene TRBV11-2; 7 bases fit TRBD1. CDR1 SGHAT and CDR2 FQNNGV come from the germline V gene. The CDR3 is made up of 15 amino acids. Trimming removed 5 bases from V and 2 bases from J; junction bases left unmatched: 8. CDR3 sequence reads: CASSGPGTVNTEAFF. CDR3 DNA sequence: TGTGCCAGCAGCGGCCCTGGGACAGTTAACACTGAAGCTTTCTTT. The full variable domain, completed using reference TRBV11-2 and TRBJ1-1, is EAGVAQSPRYKIIEKRQSVAFWCNPISGHATLYWYQQILGQGPKLLIQFQNNGVVDDSQLPKDRFSAERLKGVDSTLKIQPAKLEDSAVYLCASSGPGTVNTEAFFGQGTRLTVV.

Comment on this clonotype: With a much larger clone just one base away, this may be a read error. The rearrangement uses TRBV7-2 and TRBJ2-4, with 9 positions matching TRBD1. Germline V gene lookup returns CDR1 SGHTA and CDR2 FQGNSA. The junction had 6 bases not matched to a gene; V was cut back by 7 bases and J by 8 bases. The CDR3 is made up of 13 amino acids. This CDR3 is CASNLTGGDIQYF. The CDR3, as DNA: TGTGCCAGCAACCTGACAGGGGGAGACATTCAGTACTTC.

This sequence joins TRBV5-8 and TRBJ1-2, with 10 bases fitting TRBD1. The CDR3 runs 15 residues. CDR1 and CDR2 (germline): SGHTS, YDEGEE. The V and J ends lost 4 bases and 4 bases, in that order; junction bases with no gene match: 7. CDR3 nucleotides: TGTGCCAGCAGCGCTTTTGGACAGGGGGTCTATGGCTACACCTTC. The encoded protein is CASSAFGQGVYGYTF.

V is TRBV20-1 and J is TRBJ2-1; perhaps TRBD2 as D (7 bases). Germline CDR1 and CDR2: DFQATT and SNEGSKA (reference sequence). The CDR3 has 13 amino acids. In DNA, the CDR3 is TGCAGCTTCAGTGGGGGGGGGCACAATGAGCAGTTCTTC. It is translated as CSFSGGGHNEQFF.

V usage is TRBV4-1 and J usage is TRBJ1-2, with 9 bases that match TRBD1. Germline V gene data show CDR1 as MGHRA and CDR2 as YSYEKL. V dropped 4 bases and J dropped 3; count of bases not matched to a gene: 6. The CDR3 contains 15 residues. The CDR3 DNA sequence: TGCGCCAGCAGCCCGGGACAGGGCAGGGACTATGGCTACACCTTC. It codes for CASSPGQGRDYGYTF.

As concerns this clonotype: A much larger clonotype is one base distant, so this may be a read error. The chain couples TRBV6-4 to TRBJ1-1, with D maybe TRBD1 (5 bases). The germline gives CDR1 MRHNA, CDR2 SNTAGT. The CDR3 length is 13 residues. This chain's CDR3 is CASSFTEDTEDFF. CDR3 nucleotide sequence: TGTGCCAGCAGCTTCACGGAGGACACTGAAGATTTCTTT.

This clonotype was seen a few times. The chain employs TRBV24-1 and TRBJ2-3; weak D call: TRBD1 (5 bases). The V gene's germline CDR1 is KGHDR and CDR2 SFDVKD. V gave up 4 bases and J gave up 6 bases, with 16 bases separating them. There are 15 residues in the CDR3. CDR3: CATSDVMDNGDTQYF. For the CDR3, the DNA is TGTGCCACCAGTGACGTAATGGACAATGGGGATACGCAGTATTTT.

This clonotype was observed a few times. This chain uses TRBV6-5 with TRBJ1-5, with a possible D match to TRBD1 (5 bases). CDR3 size: 13 residues. CDR1 and CDR2 (germline): MNHEY, SVGAGI. The ends were cut back, 2 bases at V and 6 bases at J, with 8 bases in the middle. The CDR3 here is CASSYGAIQPQHF. CDR3 in DNA: TGTGCCAGCAGTTACGGGGCAATTCAGCCCCAGCATTTT.

The chain links TRBV6-2 or TRBV6-3 to TRBJ2-2; possibly TRBD2 for D (5 bases). Germline loops: CDR1 MNHEY, CDR2 SVGEGT. The V end lost 5 bases, the J end lost 5 bases, and 15 bases lay between the germline ends. The CDR3 runs 15 residues. The CDR3 reads CASSPGSVATGELFF. CDR3 bases: TGTGCCAGCAGTCCCGGTTCGGTAGCGACCGGGGAGCTGTTTTTT.

V gene TRBV6-5 combines with J gene TRBJ2-7, with 9 bases fitting TRBD2. Germline CDR1 reads MNHEY; CDR2 reads SVGAGI. J gave up 3 bases and V 2 bases, and 5 bases lay outside the gene matches. CDR3 length: 15 amino acids. The CDR3 DNA is TGTGCCAGCAGTTACAAGCCTAGCGGGGACTACGAGCAGTACGTC. This codes for CASSYKPSGDYEQYV.

In DNA form, the CDR3 reads TGCGCCAGCAGCTTGCGGTCCCACACCGGGGAGCTGTTTTTT. This encodes CASSLRSHTGELFF. The chain recombines TRBV5-1 with TRBJ2-2; D call uncertain. The CDR3 covers 14 residues. Trimming took off 1 base at V and 3 bases at J, with 7 bases between the two ends. Germline CDR1 and CDR2: SGHRS and YFSETQ.

The rearrangement links TRBV9 to TRBJ2-3, with D perhaps matching TRBD2 (5 bases). V was clipped by 0 bases and J by 2 bases, with 13 bases between them. Germline values: CDR1 SGDLS, CDR2 YYNGEE. The CDR3 length is 16 residues. In DNA form, the CDR3 reads TGTGCCAGCAGCGTAGGAGCGGCGGCGCTCACAGATACGCAGTATTTT. Its translation is CASSVGAAALTDTQYF. The variable domain in full, with the rest retrieved from reference TRBV9 and TRBJ2-3, is DSGVTQTPKHLITATGQRVTLRCSPRSGDLSVYWYQQSLDQGLQFLIQYYNGEERAKGNILERFSAQQFPDLHSELNLSSLELGDSALYFCASSVGAAALTDTQYFGPGTRLTVL.

This clonotype is deemed medium-sized. The V gene is TRBV27, the J gene TRBJ2-2; TRBD2 matches at 11 bases. This CDR3 is built from 17 residues. Losses at the gene ends were 2 bases for V and 7 bases for J; bases not matched to a gene: 9. Germline V gene data show CDR1 as MNHEY and CDR2 as SMNVEV (reference sequence). As DNA, the CDR3 is TGTGCCAGCAGTTTACTTATAGCGGGGGGGCAAGGCGGGGAGCTGTTTTTT. Translated, it gives CASSLLIAGGQGGELFF.

This rearrangement joins TRBV11-2 to TRBJ1-2, with D possibly being TRBD1 (5 bases). The V end was cut by 5 bases, the J end by 4 bases, with 11 bases between. Germline CDR1 and CDR2: SGHAT and FQNNGV. The CDR3 length is 13 residues. Here the CDR3 reads CASSMGGFYGYTF. In nucleotides, the CDR3 is TGTGCCAGCAGCATGGGGGGGTTCTATGGCTACACCTTC.

With respect to this clonotype: The junction differs from germline at one of its ends, possibly a read error. This sequence joins TRBV7-9 and TRBJ1-1, with D perhaps TRBD1 (6 bases). The CDR3 loop spans 14 amino acids. In germline, CDR1 is SEHNR, CDR2 FQNEAQ (reference sequence). The CDR3 spells CASSLRGGHDESFF. CDR3 DNA: TGTGCCAGCAGCTTAAGAGGGGGGCACGATGAATCTTTCTTT.

The rearrangement joins TRBV7-8 to TRBJ2-1, with D perhaps TRBD2 (7 bases). V lost 5 bases and J 0 bases, leaving 17 bases between the germline ends. The germline V gene encodes CDR1 SGHVS and CDR2 FQNEAQ. This CDR3 is 17 amino acids long. CDR3 protein: CASSPRRGASSYNEQFF. CDR3 bases: TGTGCCAGCAGCCCGCGACGGGGGGCCAGCTCCTACAATGAGCAGTTCTTC.

The V gene is TRBV4-1, the J gene TRBJ2-3; TRBD2 matches at 10 bases. CDR1 is MGHRA, CDR2 YSYEKL, per germline. The CDR3 has 17 amino acids. Germline trimming cut 3 bases from V and 2 bases from J; bases unmatched to any gene: 8. The CDR3 protein is CASSQISGGISTDTQYF. The DNA for the CDR3 is TGCGCCAGCAGCCAGATTAGCGGGGGGATCTCCACAGATACGCAGTATTTT.

The chain couples TRBV7-2 to TRBJ2-5; possibly TRBD2 for D (5 bases). The CDR3 runs to 16 residues. CDR1 is SGHTA, CDR2 FQGNSA, per germline. Trimming cost V 0 bases and J 6 bases, with 17 bases left between them. This CDR3 reads CASSLARGLGGKTQYF. The CDR3 bases are TGTGCCAGCAGCTTAGCACGAGGGCTGGGTGGGAAGACCCAGTACTTC.

This clonotype was counted many times. The rearrangement joins TRBV9 to TRBJ2-5, with D perhaps matching TRBD1 (5 bases). This CDR3 is built from 15 residues. The V end was cut by 0 bases, the J end by 5 bases, with 14 bases between. Germline-derived CDR1 and CDR2 are SGDLS and YYNGEE. CDR3 region: CASSVDGASGETQYF. Here the CDR3 DNA reads TGTGCCAGCAGCGTAGACGGAGCTTCAGGGGAGACCCAGTACTTC.